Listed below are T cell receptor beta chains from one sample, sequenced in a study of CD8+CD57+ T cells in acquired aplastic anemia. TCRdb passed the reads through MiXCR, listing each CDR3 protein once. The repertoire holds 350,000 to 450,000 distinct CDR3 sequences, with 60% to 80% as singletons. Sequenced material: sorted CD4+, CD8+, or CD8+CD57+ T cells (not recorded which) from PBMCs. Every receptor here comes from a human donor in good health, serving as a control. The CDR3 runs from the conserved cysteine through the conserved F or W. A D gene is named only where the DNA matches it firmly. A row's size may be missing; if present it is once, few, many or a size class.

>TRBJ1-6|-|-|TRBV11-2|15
TGTGCCAGCAGCTTAGTTGGGCAAGAGAATTCACCCCTCCACTTT
CASSLVGQENSPLHF
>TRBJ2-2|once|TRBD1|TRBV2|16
TGTGCCAGCAGCAGAGATCAGGGGGCCCCCGCCGGGGAGCTGTTTTTT
CASSRDQGAPAGELFF
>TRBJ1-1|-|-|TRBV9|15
TGTGCCAGCAGCGTGGGTGGGGGGTCGTACAATGAAGCTTTCTTT
CASSVGGGSYNEAFF
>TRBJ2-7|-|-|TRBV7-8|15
TGTGCCAGCAGCTCAGGGGACGGCAACAACTACGAGCAGTACTTC
CASSSGDGNNYEQYF
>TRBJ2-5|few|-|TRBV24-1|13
TGTGCCACGGGAGCAGGGGATTCAGAGACCCAGTACTTC
CATGAGDSETQYF
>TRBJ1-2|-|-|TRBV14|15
TGTGCCAGCAGCCTGCGGGACCGACGACGGGGTGGCGACACCTTC
CASSLRDRRRGGDTF
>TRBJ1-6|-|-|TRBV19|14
TGTGCCAGTAGTACAGGACCATACGCATCACCCCTCCACTTT
CASSTGPYASPLHF
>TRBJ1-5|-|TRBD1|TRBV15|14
TGCGCCACCAGCAGAGAGGGGGCTTATCAGCCCCAGCATTTT
CATSREGAYQPQHF
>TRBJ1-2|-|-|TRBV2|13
TGTGTCAGCAGTGCCGCATGGGAGACCGGCTACACCTTC
CVSSAAWETGYTF
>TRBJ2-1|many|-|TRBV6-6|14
TGTGCCAGCAGACCCCCATGGGGGCAAGGTGAGCAGTTCTTC
CASRPPWGQGEQFF
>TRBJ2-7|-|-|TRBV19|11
TGTGCCATCAGCAAGGGAATGGAGCAGTACTTC
CAISKGMEQYF
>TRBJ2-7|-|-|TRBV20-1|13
TGCAGTGCGGACAGGACTACCGCCGGGGAGCAGTACTTC
CSADRTTAGEQYF
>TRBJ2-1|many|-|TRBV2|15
TGTGCCAGCAGCCCCGGCACAGGGACTTACAATGAGCAGTTCTTC
CASSPGTGTYNEQFF
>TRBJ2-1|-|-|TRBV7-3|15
TGTGCCAGCAGCCCCCTAAGGGGGACGATGACTGCACCGTTCTTC
CASSPLRGTMTAPFF
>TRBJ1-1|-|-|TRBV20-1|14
TGCAGTGCCAAGGATGAGGCGCAGGGCGCTGAAGCTTTCTTT
CSAKDEAQGAEAFF
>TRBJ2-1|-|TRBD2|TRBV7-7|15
TGTGCCAGCAACTTAGGTGGCACTAGCGATAGTGAGCAGTTCTTC
CASNLGGTSDSEQFF
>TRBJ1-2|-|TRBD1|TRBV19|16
TGTGCCAGTAGTATAGCGTGGGACAGTGCCCTCTATGGCTACACCTTC
CASSIAWDSALYGYTF
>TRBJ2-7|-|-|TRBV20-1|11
TGCAGCGTTGCCTCCGAGTCCCAGTACTACTTC
CSVASESQYYF
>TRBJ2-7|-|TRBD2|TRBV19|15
TGTGCCAGCAGCGCCCCGGGACTAGCTCACTACGAGCAGTACTTC
CASSAPGLAHYEQYF
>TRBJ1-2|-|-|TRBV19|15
TGTGCCAGTAGTACACGGACAAGGGGCCAGGGGGGCTACACCTTC
CASSTRTRGQGGYTF
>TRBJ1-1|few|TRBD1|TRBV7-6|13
TGTGCTAGCAGTTGGGACAGGAACACTGAAGCTTTCTTT
CASSWDRNTEAFF
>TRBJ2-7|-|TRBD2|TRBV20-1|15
TGCAGTGCTAGAAGCGGGGGGCTGAGCTCCTACGAGCAGTACTTC
CSARSGGLSSYEQYF
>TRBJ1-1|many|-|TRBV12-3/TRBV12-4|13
TGTGCCAGCAGATCTACAACGAACACTGAAGCTTTCTTT
CASRSTTNTEAFF
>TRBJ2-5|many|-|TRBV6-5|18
TGTGCCAGCACCTCCATCGGGGTCCGGGGCTCGCAGGGGGAGACCCAGTACTTC
CASTSIGVRGSQGETQYF
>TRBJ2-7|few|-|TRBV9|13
TGTGCCAGCAGCGTAAATGGGGGTCGCGAGCAGTACTTC
CASSVNGGREQYF
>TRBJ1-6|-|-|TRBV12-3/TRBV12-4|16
TGTGCCAGCAGTCCGGAAGGGGGCTCCTATAATTCACCCCTCCACTTT
CASSPEGGSYNSPLHF
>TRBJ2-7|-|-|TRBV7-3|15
TGTGCCAGCAGCTTGGTTACAAGAGATGGCTACGAGCAGTACTTC
CASSLVTRDGYEQYF
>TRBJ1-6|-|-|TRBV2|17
TGTGCCAGCAGTGAGACGGGGCCACTAGACGATAATTCACCCCTCCACTTT
CASSETGPLDDNSPLHF
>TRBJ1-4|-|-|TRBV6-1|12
TGTGCCATCGCTGAGTCGGACGAAAAACTGTTTTTT
CAIAESDEKLFF